Listed here is a single T cell receptor (beta chain). Its antigen is undetermined. Between the trimmed V and J ends, which lost 1 base and 4 bases, there was a span of 18 bases. The CDR3 consists of 17 residues. Germline CDR1 reads SGHDT; CDR2 reads YYEEEE. The sample originates from a study of Ad26.COV2.S vaccination and SARS-CoV-2 variants. Study-wide results and limits: Compared with placebo recipients, vaccine recipients had higher spike-specific TCR breadth. Substantial post-vaccination breadth of spike-specific CD8+ and CD4+ T cell responses was reported. Vaccine recipients and placebo recipients showed similar non-spike TCR breadth.

Treatment meaning: some 20 received Ad26.COV2.S at low or high dose, single or two shots; 5 received placebo; per-sample allocation not given. The samples date from day 63 after the first vaccine or placebo injection. Assay: immunoSEQ multiplex PCR; the TCRdb copy retains only in-frame clones and omits some. This table holds 300,000 to 350,000 clones, around 90% found once. V and J are TRBV5-6 and TRBJ1-3; the D gene is possibly TRBD1 (5 bases). This receptor was taken from a person between 18 and 65 years old who received the Ad26.COV2.S COVID-19 vaccine or a placebo. This material consisted of peripheral blood, taken in a trial of Ad26.COV2.S vaccine versus placebo. Written as DNA, the CDR3 is TGTGCCAGCAGCTTGCGGGGCAGACCCCGGCTGGGAAACACCATATATTTT. The encoded protein is CASSLRGRPRLGNTIYF.